This TCR beta chain was identified during a study of response to subunit inactivated influenza vaccine. Study results and limitations: Authors suggested that a seasonal influenza vaccination recruits few new T cells each time.

A single record per CDR3 protein comes from TCRdb applying MiXCR to the RT-PCR reads. The data hold 500,000 to 750,000 distinct CDR3 sequences, with 12% to 15% observed a single time. This clonotype was seen at least ten times. Its specificity is not known. The CDR3 spans 15 residues. V was shortened by 5 bases and J by 1 base, with 14 bases between the two germline ends. Germline V CDR1 and CDR2: LGHDT, YNNKEL (reference sequence). This clonotype was sampled from a man aged 50-60 years who received an inactivated influenza vaccine. The source was PBMCs from blood, collected 12 days after vaccination. The chain links TRBV3-1 to TRBJ2-5, with D perhaps matching TRBD1 or TRBD2 (5 bases each). CDR3 nucleotides: TGTGCCAGCAGCACCCGACGGGGCCTCCAAGAGACCCAGTACTTC. Translated: CASSTRRGLQETQYF.